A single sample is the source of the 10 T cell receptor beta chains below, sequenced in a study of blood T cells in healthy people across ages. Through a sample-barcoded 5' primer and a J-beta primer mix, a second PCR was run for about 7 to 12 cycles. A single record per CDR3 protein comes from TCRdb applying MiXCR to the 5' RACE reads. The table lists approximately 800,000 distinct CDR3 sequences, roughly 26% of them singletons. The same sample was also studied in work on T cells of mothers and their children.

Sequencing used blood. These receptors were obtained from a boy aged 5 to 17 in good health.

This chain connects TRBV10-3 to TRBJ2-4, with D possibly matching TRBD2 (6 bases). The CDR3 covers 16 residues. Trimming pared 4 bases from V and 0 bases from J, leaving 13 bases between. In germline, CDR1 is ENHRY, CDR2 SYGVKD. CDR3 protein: CAISANSGVAKNIQYF. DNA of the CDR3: TGTGCCATCAGTGCAAATAGCGGAGTAGCCAAAAACATTCAGTACTTC.

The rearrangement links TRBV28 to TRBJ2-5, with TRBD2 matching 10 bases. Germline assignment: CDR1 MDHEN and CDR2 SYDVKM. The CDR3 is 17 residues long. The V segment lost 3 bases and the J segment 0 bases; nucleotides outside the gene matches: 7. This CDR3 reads CASSFTLSGGDQETQYF. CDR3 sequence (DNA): TGTGCCAGCAGTTTCACATTGAGCGGGGGGGACCAAGAGACCCAGTACTTC.

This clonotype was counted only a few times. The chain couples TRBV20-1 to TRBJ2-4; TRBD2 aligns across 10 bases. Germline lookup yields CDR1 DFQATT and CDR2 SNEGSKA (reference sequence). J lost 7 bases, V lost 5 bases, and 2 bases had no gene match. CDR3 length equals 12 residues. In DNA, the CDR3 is TGCAGTGCTGGGGGACTAGCGAACATTCAGTACTTC. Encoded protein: CSAGGLANIQYF.

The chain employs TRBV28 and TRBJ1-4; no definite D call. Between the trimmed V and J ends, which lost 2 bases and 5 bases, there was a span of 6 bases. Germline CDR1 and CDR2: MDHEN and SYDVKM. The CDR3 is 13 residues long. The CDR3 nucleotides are TGTGCCAGCAGTTTAGTGCACAATGAAAAACTGTTTTTT. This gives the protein CASSLVHNEKLFF.

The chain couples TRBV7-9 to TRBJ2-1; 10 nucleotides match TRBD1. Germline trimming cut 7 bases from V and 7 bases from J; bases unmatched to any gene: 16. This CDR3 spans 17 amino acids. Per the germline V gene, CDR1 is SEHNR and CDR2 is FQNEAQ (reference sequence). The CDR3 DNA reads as TGTGCCAGCAACCAACGGGACAGGGGATCGAAATTGAATGAGCAGTTCTTC. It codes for CASNQRDRGSKLNEQFF.

In nucleotides, the CDR3 is TGCGCCAGCAGCCAAGGGGTGGCTAGGGGGGTTCAAGAGACCCAGTACTTC. Amino acid sequence: CASSQGVARGVQETQYF. The genes are TRBV4-1 and TRBJ2-5, with D perhaps TRBD1 or TRBD2 (6 bases each). CDR1 MGHRA and CDR2 YSYEKL come from the germline V gene. There are 17 residues in the CDR3. V lost 1 base and J lost 2, with 17 bases in between.

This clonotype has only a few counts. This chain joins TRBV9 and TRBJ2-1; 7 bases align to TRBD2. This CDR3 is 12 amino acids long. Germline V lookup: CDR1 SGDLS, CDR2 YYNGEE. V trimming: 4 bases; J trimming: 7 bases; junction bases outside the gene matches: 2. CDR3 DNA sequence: TGTGCCAGCAGCAAAGCGGGGAATGAGCAGTTCTTC. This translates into CASSKAGNEQFF.

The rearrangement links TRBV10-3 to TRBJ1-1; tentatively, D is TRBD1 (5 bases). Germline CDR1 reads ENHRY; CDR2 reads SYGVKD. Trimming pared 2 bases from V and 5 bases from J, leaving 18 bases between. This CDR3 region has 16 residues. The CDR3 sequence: CAISELNAGEGTEAFF. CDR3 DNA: TGTGCCATCAGTGAGCTTAACGCGGGGGAAGGGACTGAAGCTTTCTTT.

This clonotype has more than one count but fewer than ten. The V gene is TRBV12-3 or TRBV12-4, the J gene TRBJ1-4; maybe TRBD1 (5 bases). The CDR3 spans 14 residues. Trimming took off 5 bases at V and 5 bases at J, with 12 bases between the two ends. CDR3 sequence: CASSPLGENEKLFF. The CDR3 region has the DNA TGTGCCAGCAGTCCACTAGGGGAAAATGAAAAACTGTTTTTT.

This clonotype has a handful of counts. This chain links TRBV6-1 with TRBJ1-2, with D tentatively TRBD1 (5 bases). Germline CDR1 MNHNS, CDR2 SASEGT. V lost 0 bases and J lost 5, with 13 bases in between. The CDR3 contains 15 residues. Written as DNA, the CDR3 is TGTGCCAGCAGTGAAGCCGCTCAGGGATATTATGGCTACACCTTC. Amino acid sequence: CASSEAAQGYYGYTF.